One sample yielded the 17 T cell receptor beta chains listed below, sequenced in a study of CD8+ T cells in alopecia areata. Specified treatment: oral pan-JAK inhibitor, 5-10 mg twice daily. RNA extraction was followed by reverse transcription into cDNA, which acted as the sequencing template. Assay used: immunoSEQ multiplex PCR; TCRdb lists only in-frame clones, some missing. This sample carries about 210,000 clones, under 75% of them seen once, and the ten largest clones take about 1.4%. The specimen was CD4+ T cells sorted from blood, collected at week 4, from a patient treated with tofacitinib. The source is a human donor with alopecia areata.

V and J are TRBV5-1 and TRBJ2-3; no definite D call. V dropped 5 bases and J dropped 2 bases, with 6 bases sitting between them. The CDR3 loop spans 12 amino acids. CDR1 and CDR2 from the germline V gene are SGHRS and YFSETQ. CDR3 in DNA: TGCGCCAGCAGTCGACCCACAGATACGCAGTATTTT. Translation gives CASSRPTDTQYF.

DNA for the CDR3: TGTGCCAGCAGCGGCCTAGGGCGGATGGGCTACACCTTC. Residues: CASSGLGRMGYTF. The chain couples TRBV7-6 to TRBJ1-2; D unresolved. This CDR3 is built from 13 residues. The germline CDR1 and CDR2 sequences are SGHVS and FNYEAQ. V was trimmed by 5 bases and J by 8 bases, leaving 15 bases between them.

The rearrangement links TRBV5-1 to TRBJ1-2; maybe TRBD1 (5 bases). V was trimmed by 0 bases and J by 5 bases, leaving 8 bases between them. The CDR3 spans 13 residues. Germline CDR1 SGHRS, CDR2 YFSETQ. CDR3 in DNA: TGCGCCAGCAGCTTGGCAGGGATTTATGGCTACACCTTC. It encodes CASSLAGIYGYTF.

The chain recombines TRBV29-1 with TRBJ2-7; 8 bases line up with TRBD1. The germline V gene encodes CDR1 SQVTM and CDR2 ANQGSEA. The J segment lost 2 bases and the V segment lost 6 bases, leaving 9 bases of the junction unmatched. The CDR3 extends over 14 amino acids. For the CDR3, the DNA is TGCAGCGTCGCTGACAGGGGACGTACCTACGAGCAGTACTTC. Its protein product is CSVADRGRTYEQYF.

The chain links TRBV29-1 to TRBJ2-1; TRBD2 is a possible D gene (7 bases). Germline-derived CDR1 and CDR2 are SQVTM and ANQGSEA. The CDR3 length is 17 residues. The V end was cut by 4 bases, the J end by 7 bases, with 26 bases between. The CDR3 region has the DNA TGCAGCGTTGCCCGAATACAGGGCTCGATCGGGGGGAATGAGCAGTTCTTC. Residues: CSVARIQGSIGGNEQFF.

CDR3 DNA: TGCGCCAGCAGCCAAGATTCGAGATCAGGGGTCGAGCAGTACTTC. It yields the protein CASSQDSRSGVEQYF. The chain joins TRBV4-3 to TRBJ2-7; D might be TRBD1 (6 bases). Germline CDR1 LGHNA, CDR2 YSLEER. V shed 0 bases and J shed 6 bases, with 15 bases lying between them. The CDR3 consists of 15 residues.

This clone appeared once. The rearrangement uses TRBV11-2 and TRBJ1-2; TRBD1 might be the D (5 bases). The CDR3 spans 14 residues. The V and J ends lost 1 base and 6 bases respectively, with 12 bases between them. The V gene's germline CDR1 is SGHAT and CDR2 FQNNGV. CDR3 coding DNA: TGTGCCAGCAGCTTAGGTCAGCAGGGCCATGGCTACACCTTC. Protein product: CASSLGQQGHGYTF.

This clone was picked up a small number of times. CDR3 DNA sequence: TGTGCCAGTAGTAAGCAGGGGGCGCTTTCCTACGAGCAGTACTTC. Amino acid sequence: CASSKQGALSYEQYF. The V and J genes are TRBV19 and TRBJ2-7; the match to TRBD1 covers 8 bases. The germline V gene has CDR1 LNHDA and CDR2 SQIVND (reference sequence). Unmatched junction bases numbered 6, after V lost 4 bases and J lost 1 base. The CDR3 has 15 amino acids.

A few counts support this clone. This chain connects TRBV7-2 to TRBJ2-3; 8 nucleotides line up with TRBD1. The length of the CDR3 is 15 residues. Germline-derived CDR1 and CDR2 are SGHTA and FQGNSA. The junction had 13 bases not matched to a gene; V was cut back by 10 bases and J by 4 bases. This CDR3 reads CATRQGSAGSDTQYF. The DNA for the CDR3 is TGTGCCACCAGACAGGGGTCTGCTGGTTCAGATACGCAGTATTTT.

This clone occurred a few times. The V call is TRBV19, the J call TRBJ2-6; 7 bases line up with TRBD1. Germline values: CDR1 LNHDA, CDR2 SQIVND (reference sequence). The CDR3 totals 19 residues. Trimming removed 4 bases from V and 0 bases from J; junction bases left unmatched: 12. Written as DNA, the CDR3 is TGTGCCAGTAGTAGTCCCCGGGACAGAGAATCCTCTGGGGCCAACGTCCTGACTTTC. This translates into CASSSPRDRESSGANVLTF.

This clone was seen a handful of times. Other DNA sequences in the sample encode the same CDR3. The chain uses TRBV12-5 and TRBJ1-5; D not certain. With 0 bases removed from V and 3 bases from J, the gap between germline ends came to 0 bases. Per germline, CDR1 LGHNT and CDR2 FRNRAP. This CDR3 region has 12 residues. The CDR3 reads CASGLVNQPQHF. The CDR3 nucleotides are TGTGCTAGTGGTTTGGTCAATCAGCCCCAGCATTTT.

CDR3 loop: CASSTDYVRPETQYF. In DNA form, the CDR3 reads TGTGCCAGCAGTACCGATTATGTCCGTCCTGAGACCCAGTACTTC. The chain has TRBV27 and TRBJ2-5; D not resolved. CDR3 length: 15 residues. Trimming stripped 5 bases from V and 5 bases from J, with 18 bases between. Per the germline V gene, CDR1 is MNHEY and CDR2 is SMNVEV (reference sequence).

The rearrangement uses TRBV29-1 and TRBJ1-4, with D maybe TRBD1 (5 bases). The CDR3 consists of 12 residues. Per germline, CDR1 SQVTM and CDR2 ANQGSEA. V lost 6 bases and J 8 bases, leaving 13 bases between the germline ends. CDR3 bases: TGCAGCGTGCTGGGGAGGGACGAAAAACTGTTTTTT. Amino acid sequence: CSVLGRDEKLFF. Full variable domain (remainder filled in from reference TRBV29-1 and TRBJ1-4): SAVISQKPSRDICQRGTSLTIQCQVDSQVTMMFWYRQQPGQSLTLIATANQGSEATYESGFVIDKFPISRPNLTFSTLTVSNMSPEDSSIYLCSVLGRDEKLFFGSGTQLSVL.

This clone has a count of ten or more. The CDR3 coding sequence is TGTGCCAGCAGCCTAGAGAAAGGGGCAACTAATGAAAAACTGTTTTTT. This gives the protein CASSLEKGATNEKLFF. This chain joins TRBV7-6 and TRBJ1-4; D is perhaps TRBD1 (5 bases). This CDR3 is built from 16 residues. Trimming left V 5 bases short and J 0 bases short, with 13 bases between. The germline CDR1 and CDR2 sequences are SGHVS and FNYEAQ.

The gene calls are TRBV5-1 and TRBJ1-6; TRBD1 might be the D (5 bases). The germline gives CDR1 SGHRS, CDR2 YFSETQ. Trimming stripped 7 bases from V and 7 bases from J, with 9 bases between. The length of the CDR3 is 12 residues. CDR3 loop: CASGTGNSPLHF. The CDR3 DNA sequence: TGCGCCAGCGGGACGGGGAATTCACCCCTCCACTTT.

This chain connects TRBV10-2 to TRBJ2-1; no firm D call. The germline V gene has CDR1 WSHSY and CDR2 SAAADI. The CDR3 has 11 residues. Between the trimmed V and J ends, which lost 7 bases and 7 bases, there was a span of 8 bases. In DNA, the CDR3 is TGCGCCAGCACGTCTGTTAATGAGCAGTTCTTC. Protein sequence: CASTSVNEQFF.

The chain recombines TRBV29-1 with TRBJ1-2, with TRBD1 as a possible D gene (5 bases). This CDR3 spans 13 amino acids. V lost 4 bases and J 5 bases, leaving 14 bases between the germline ends. From germline, CDR1 is SQVTM and CDR2 ANQGSEA. This chain's CDR3 is CSVGSQGDYGYTF. The CDR3 coding sequence is TGCAGCGTTGGCTCTCAGGGAGATTATGGCTACACCTTC.